A single sample gave rise to the 27 T cell receptor beta chains below, sequenced in a study of T cells in Graves' hyperthyroidism and ophthalmopathy. RNA transcripts provided the source from which TCR beta CDR3 regions were amplified. With the HTBI primer set, the TCR CDR3 went through a first round of RT-PCR. TCRdb independently ran MiXCR on the multiplex PCR reads; one entry per CDR3 protein. Altogether 500,000 or so distinct CDR3 sequences are present, 17% being singletons, with the ten largest covering about 16%. Sequencing was done on a sample of blood. Receptors were obtained from a woman between 18 and 29 years old with Graves' ophthalmopathy.

The chain uses TRBV6-1 and TRBJ1-5, with TRBD1 as a possible D gene (6 bases). This CDR3 is built from 13 residues. Germline values: CDR1 MNHNS, CDR2 SASEGT. The V end was cut by 4 bases, the J end by 6 bases, with 10 bases between. CDR3 DNA: TGTGCCAGCAGTGCACCACAGGGTCAGCCCCAGCATTTT. Amino acids: CASSAPQGQPQHF.

This clonotype was counted a few times. The V and J genes are TRBV28 and TRBJ1-1; no reliable D call. Per the germline V gene, CDR1 is MDHEN and CDR2 is SYDVKM. The V end lost 6 bases, the J end lost 2 bases, and 22 bases lay between the germline ends. The CDR3 extends over 17 amino acids. This chain's CDR3 is CASSPFIGSSTNTEAFF. The DNA for the CDR3 is TGTGCCAGCAGCCCGTTTATAGGCTCCTCAACTAACACTGAAGCTTTCTTT. Together with reference TRBV28 and TRBJ1-1, the CDR3 gives the full variable domain: DVKVTQSSRYLVKRTGEKVFLECVQDMDHENMFWYRQDPGLGLRLIYFSYDVKMKEKGDIPEGYSVSREKKERFSLILESASTNQTSMYLCASSPFIGSSTNTEAFFGQGTRLTVV.

This clonotype was counted only a few times. The chain couples TRBV7-9 to TRBJ1-6; D gene unclear. V lost 1 base, J lost 5 bases, and 6 bases lay in between. The CDR3 is made up of 14 amino acids. The V gene's germline CDR1 is SEHNR and CDR2 FQNEAQ (reference sequence). In DNA, the CDR3 is TGTGCCAGCAGCTTAGTAGAGGATAATTCACCCCTCCACTTT. This codes for CASSLVEDNSPLHF.

This clonotype was counted a single time. The rearrangement uses TRBV6-2 or TRBV6-3 and TRBJ1-3; D remains ambiguous. This CDR3 spans 17 amino acids. CDR1 is MNHEY and CDR2 is SVGEGT in the germline V gene. With 7 bases removed from V and 0 bases from J, the gap between germline ends came to 19 bases. The CDR3 nucleotides are TGTGCCAGCATGGCGCTGGCCCTACAACACTCTGGAAACACCATATATTTT. Translating gives CASMALALQHSGNTIYF.

This clonotype was recorded many times. The chain has TRBV20-1 and TRBJ1-1; D is perhaps TRBD1 (6 bases). V lost 6 bases and J lost 6, with 17 bases in between. In germline, CDR1 is DFQATT, CDR2 SNEGSKA (reference sequence). This CDR3 comprises 13 residues. The CDR3 reads CSALQGERAEAFF. In DNA, the CDR3 is TGCAGTGCCTTACAGGGAGAGAGGGCTGAAGCTTTCTTT.

In this sample, this clonotype turned up many times. The V gene is TRBV12-3 or TRBV12-4, the J gene TRBJ1-3, with D hard to call. The CDR3 is made up of 11 amino acids. Trimming removed 2 bases at V and 7 bases at J, with 3 bases between. The CDR3 here is CASSLRNTIYF. In nucleotides, the CDR3 is TGTGCCAGCAGTTTAAGGAACACCATATATTTT.

This clonotype was observed many times. This sequence joins TRBV15 and TRBJ2-7; D might be TRBD2 (6 bases). Trimming took off 2 bases at V and 2 bases at J, with 10 bases between the two ends. Germline lookup yields CDR1 LNHNV and CDR2 YYDKDF (reference sequence). The CDR3 sequence is 14 residues long. CDR3 bases: TGTGCCACCAGCAGACCTGGGACTCCCTACGAGCAGTACTTC. Translation: CATSRPGTPYEQYF.

In its sample, this clonotype was seen many times. The chain couples TRBV7-9 to TRBJ2-1; D call uncertain. Trimming took 1 base from V and 0 from J, leaving 13 bases between them. CDR3 length equals 17 residues. Germline CDR1 is SEHNR and CDR2 is FQNEAQ (reference sequence). The CDR3 region is CASSLVVGRSSYNEQFF. For the CDR3, the DNA is TGTGCCAGCAGCTTAGTGGTGGGCCGGAGCTCCTACAATGAGCAGTTCTTC.

This clonotype has only a few counts. The chain recombines TRBV19 with TRBJ2-1, with D hard to call. The CDR3 is 16 residues long. The V and J ends lost 3 bases and 0 bases respectively, with 12 bases between them. Germline V gene sequence: CDR1 LNHDA, CDR2 SQIVND (reference sequence). The CDR3 sequence: CASSMRPSGSYNEQFF. The CDR3, as DNA: TGTGCCAGTAGTATGCGTCCATCGGGCTCCTACAATGAGCAGTTCTTC.

This clonotype was observed at least ten times. This sequence joins TRBV2 and TRBJ2-7; 9 bases map to TRBD2. Trimming took 7 bases from V and 3 from J; bases not matched to a gene: 7. Germline V gene lookup returns CDR1 SNHLY and CDR2 FYNNEI. The CDR3 spans 14 residues. The chain's CDR3 is CASTPGLAVYEQYF. The CDR3 nucleotides read TGTGCCAGCACCCCGGGACTAGCTGTCTACGAGCAGTACTTC.

In this sample, this clonotype turned up a few times. The J gene is TRBJ2-3, the V gene TRBV6-1, with 10 positions matching TRBD2. V trimming: 6 bases; J trimming: 0 bases; junction bases outside the gene matches: 6. Germline-derived CDR1 and CDR2 are MNHNS and SASEGT. The CDR3 consists of 16 residues. In DNA form, the CDR3 reads TGTGCCAGCAGACCCCTAGCGGGAGCTAGCACAGATACGCAGTATTTT. This codes for CASRPLAGASTDTQYF.

The rearrangement uses TRBV6-1 and TRBJ1-5; D is unresolved. The CDR3 totals 16 residues. Trimming took off 5 bases at V and 5 bases at J, with 19 bases between the two ends. The germline CDR1 and CDR2 sequences are MNHNS and SASEGT. This CDR3 is CASSLGSGDLHQPQHF. Here the CDR3 DNA reads TGTGCCAGCAGTTTGGGATCCGGCGATCTGCATCAGCCCCAGCATTTT.

Ten or more counts support this clonotype. The V and J genes are TRBV7-9 and TRBJ1-3; D call uncertain. V dropped 3 bases and J dropped 0 bases, with 3 bases sitting between them. The CDR3 runs 13 residues. CDR1 and CDR2 from the germline V gene are SEHNR and FQNEAQ (reference sequence). The CDR3 loop is CASSLISGNTIYF. The CDR3 DNA sequence: TGTGCCAGCAGCTTGATCTCTGGAAACACCATATATTTT.

The chain is built from TRBV5-8 and TRBJ2-1, with 10 bases aligning to TRBD2. There are 19 residues in the CDR3. V lost 1 base and J lost 0; bases outside the gene matches: 10. Germline V gene lookup returns CDR1 SGHTS and CDR2 YDEGEE. CDR3 DNA: TGTGCCAGCAGCTTGTTTATTCTAGCGGGGGCTTTCTCCTACAATGAGCAGTTCTTC. Amino acid sequence: CASSLFILAGAFSYNEQFF.

This chain uses TRBV27 with TRBJ2-2, with D possibly TRBD1 on 7 matching bases. This CDR3 is built from 15 residues. Trimming took 6 bases from V and 7 from J, leaving 18 bases between them. CDR1 is MNHEY, CDR2 SMNVEV, per germline (reference sequence). CDR3 in amino acids: CASSLDGGGIGELFF. Here the CDR3 DNA reads TGTGCCAGCAGCCTCGATGGAGGGGGCATCGGGGAGCTGTTTTTT.

Ten or more counts support this clonotype. V usage is TRBV5-1 and J usage is TRBJ2-1; D tentatively reads TRBD1 or TRBD2 (5 bases each). V gave up 6 bases and J gave up 5 bases, with 21 bases separating them. This CDR3 is 16 amino acids long. Per the germline V gene, CDR1 is SGHRS and CDR2 is YFSETQ. CDR3 amino acids: CASNGPGPDPHNEQFF. CDR3 DNA: TGCGCCAGCAACGGACCGGGACCAGACCCCCACAATGAGCAGTTCTTC.

This clonotype was seen many times. CDR3 DNA: TGTGCCAGCAGTTTTTGGCAGGGGGCGACGACTGAGCAGTTCTTC. This codes for CASSFWQGATTEQFF. This chain connects TRBV28 to TRBJ2-1, with 8 positions matching TRBD1. The germline V gene encodes CDR1 MDHEN and CDR2 SYDVKM. This CDR3 has 15 residues. After removal of 3 bases from V and 9 bases from J, the junction contained 10 bases not matched to a gene.

The rearrangement links TRBV6-1 to TRBJ2-6; 8 bases line up with TRBD2. The length of the CDR3 is 17 residues. V trimming: 8 bases; J trimming: 0 bases; junction bases outside the gene matches: 9. The V gene's germline CDR1 is MNHNS and CDR2 SASEGT. CDR3 amino acids: CASGLAGPNSGANVLTF. DNA for the CDR3: TGTGCCAGCGGTTTAGCGGGACCTAACTCTGGGGCCAACGTCCTGACTTTC.

Many counts were recorded for this clonotype. The chain employs TRBV29-1 and TRBJ2-7; 10 nucleotides match TRBD1. With V trimmed by 7 bases and J by 0 bases, 6 bases remained unmatched. Germline V gene sequence: CDR1 SQVTM, CDR2 ANQGSEA. This CDR3 region has 14 residues. This CDR3 reads CSERQGARSYEQYF. CDR3 nucleotides: TGCAGCGAAAGACAGGGGGCGCGCTCCTACGAGCAGTACTTC.

This clonotype came up a few times. The rearrangement joins TRBV9 to TRBJ2-7, with 9 bases fitting TRBD2. The CDR3 length is 14 residues. CDR1 and CDR2 from the germline V gene are SGDLS and YYNGEE. The J segment lost 6 bases and the V segment lost 0 bases, leaving 4 bases of the junction unmatched. In DNA form, the CDR3 reads TGTGCCAGCAGCGTAGCACGAGCGGGAGGCGAGCAGTACTTC. Translation gives CASSVARAGGEQYF.

This clonotype occurred a few times. V usage is TRBV5-6 and J usage is TRBJ2-7, with TRBD2 matching 7 bases. This CDR3 comprises 16 residues. The J segment lost 2 bases and the V segment lost 2 bases, leaving 10 bases of the junction unmatched. The V gene's germline CDR1 is SGHDT and CDR2 YYEEEE. CDR3 nucleotides: TGTGCCAGCAGCTTAGTGACTAGCATTGCCCCCTACGAGCAGTACTTC. Protein: CASSLVTSIAPYEQYF.

This clonotype was observed at least ten times. V is TRBV5-1 and J is TRBJ2-3; 11 bases are shared with TRBD2. V lost 0 bases, J lost 5 bases, and 2 bases stayed unmatched. The CDR3 contains 15 residues. In germline, CDR1 is SGHRS, CDR2 YFSETQ. The CDR3 region has the DNA TGCGCCAGCAGCTTGGGGGGACTAGCGGAAGATACGCAGTATTTT. It specifies CASSLGGLAEDTQYF.

V is TRBV20-1 and J is TRBJ2-1; 11 nucleotides match TRBD1. The CDR3 totals 15 residues. V shed 3 bases, J shed 3 bases, and the junction held 4 bases outside the gene matches. Germline CDR1 reads DFQATT; CDR2 reads SNEGSKA (reference sequence). The CDR3 bases are TGCAGTGCTAGTTTAGGGACAGGGGGCTACAATGAGCAGTTCTTC. Translation: CSASLGTGGYNEQFF.

This clonotype was recorded at least ten times. The rearrangement uses TRBV28 and TRBJ2-1; a weak D match, TRBD2 (6 bases). Germline-derived CDR1 and CDR2 are MDHEN and SYDVKM. Trimming pared 5 bases from V and 6 bases from J, leaving 17 bases between. The CDR3 loop spans 15 amino acids. The CDR3 spells CASSLRGGRANEQFF. The CDR3 DNA reads as TGTGCCAGCAGTCTGCGGGGTGGGCGAGCCAATGAGCAGTTCTTC.

This clonotype was seen ten or more times. The chain recombines TRBV5-6 with TRBJ1-1, with 7 bases lining up with TRBD1. Germline loops: CDR1 SGHDT, CDR2 YYEEEE. V shed 4 bases and J 4 bases; nucleotides not matched to a gene: 10. The CDR3 covers 15 residues. The CDR3 bases are TGTGCCAGCAGCCCGGACAGGTTGCGAGGCACTGAAGCTTTCTTT. This codes for CASSPDRLRGTEAFF. Full variable domain (rest looked up from reference TRBV5-6 and TRBJ1-1): DAGVTQSPTHLIKTRGQQVTLRCSPKSGHDTVSWYQQALGQGPQFIFQYYEEEERQRGNFPDRFSGHQFPNYSSELNVNALLLGDSALYLCASSPDRLRGTEAFFGQGTRLTVV.

The gene calls are TRBV20-1 and TRBJ2-7, with D maybe TRBD2 (6 bases). Germline V lookup: CDR1 DFQATT, CDR2 SNEGSKA (reference sequence). V was shortened by 0 bases and J by 3 bases, with 12 bases between the two germline ends. CDR3 size: 14 residues. CDR3 sequence reads: CSAREPTGLYEQYF. CDR3 sequence (DNA): TGCAGTGCTAGAGAGCCGACGGGACTCTACGAGCAGTACTTC.

In its sample, this clonotype was seen many times. Here the CDR3 reads CSASVLAGGSHTDTQYF. As DNA, the CDR3 is TGCAGTGCTAGTGTCCTAGCGGGGGGATCACACACAGATACGCAGTATTTT. The chain joins TRBV20-1 to TRBJ2-3; 11 bases match TRBD2. Per germline, CDR1 DFQATT and CDR2 SNEGSKA (reference sequence). After removal of 3 bases from V and 2 bases from J, the junction contained 10 bases not matched to a gene. The CDR3 runs to 17 residues.